A single sample is the source of the 20 T cell receptor beta chains below, sequenced in a study of T cell changes during pregnancy in multiple sclerosis. Data came from immunoSEQ multiplex PCR; TCRdb stores just in-frame clones and leaves some out. The table includes over 55,000 clones, 89% detected once. Source: peripheral blood, taken in the first trimester of pregnancy. The receptors were sampled from a female donor with multiple sclerosis, enrolled in a pregnancy study.

The chain has TRBV5-1 and TRBJ2-7; TRBD2 matches at 9 bases. Looked up from germline, CDR1 is SGHRS and CDR2 is YFSETQ. V was pared by 4 bases and J by 2 bases, with 13 bases of the junction left unmatched. The CDR3 is made up of 17 amino acids. The CDR3 loop is CASSMALGAGGTYEQYF. CDR3 DNA: TGCGCCAGCAGCATGGCCTTAGGGGCGGGAGGGACCTACGAGCAGTACTTC.

The chain carries TRBV2 and TRBJ2-1; D is perhaps TRBD1 (6 bases). Germline V gene lookup returns CDR1 SNHLY and CDR2 FYNNEI. V lost 1 base and J lost 8, with 12 bases in between. CDR3 length: 14 residues. The CDR3 sequence: CASSEGGGIDEQFF. As DNA, the CDR3 is TGTGCCAGCAGTGAAGGAGGGGGTATAGATGAGCAGTTCTTC.

The rearrangement links TRBV19 to TRBJ1-2, with D possibly matching TRBD1 (6 bases). CDR1 and CDR2 (germline): LNHDA, SQIVND (reference sequence). Trimming left V 1 base short and J 4 bases short, with 10 bases between. The CDR3 has 14 residues. CDR3 nucleotides: TGTGCCAGTAGTATAGCGGGGGGCTCCTATGGCTACACCTTC. As protein: CASSIAGGSYGYTF.

The chain is built from TRBV29-1 and TRBJ1-1, with D perhaps matching TRBD1 (5 bases). Trimming took off 5 bases at V and 1 base at J, with 5 bases between the two ends. The CDR3 consists of 11 residues. Germline CDR1 and CDR2: SQVTM and ANQGSEA. The CDR3 sequence: CSVRGNTEAFF. As DNA, the CDR3 is TGCAGCGTTAGGGGGAACACTGAAGCTTTCTTT.

The chain combines TRBV9 with TRBJ1-1; TRBD1 aligns across 9 bases. The ends lost 3 bases at V and 3 bases at J; junction bases unmatched: 3. This CDR3 comprises 14 residues. The V gene's germline CDR1 is SGDLS and CDR2 YYNGEE. CDR3 DNA: TGTGCCAGCAGCGACTACAGGGGGCACACTGAAGCTTTCTTT. Protein sequence: CASSDYRGHTEAFF.

This CDR3 reads CASSLLGRGAFWEQYF. The CDR3 coding sequence is TGTGCCAGCAGCCTACTGGGTAGGGGCGCCTTTTGGGAGCAGTACTTC. The V gene is TRBV9, the J gene TRBJ2-7; D perhaps matches TRBD1 (5 bases). Deletions cut 4 bases from V and 7 bases from J, with 24 bases between. Looked up from germline, CDR1 is SGDLS and CDR2 is YYNGEE. The CDR3 runs to 16 residues. Supplemented by reference TRBV9 and TRBJ2-7, the full variable domain reads DSGVTQTPKHLITATGQRVTLRCSPRSGDLSVYWYQQSLDQGLQFLIQYYNGEERAKGNILERFSAQQFPDLHSELNLSSLELGDSALYFCASSLLGRGAFWEQYFGPGTRLTVT.

The V and J genes are TRBV5-1 and TRBJ2-7, with 7 bases fitting TRBD1. V lost 5 bases, J lost 6 bases, and 11 bases stayed unmatched. Germline CDR1 and CDR2: SGHRS and YFSETQ. The CDR3 has 14 residues. The CDR3: CASSPGQPSVEQYF. In nucleotides, the CDR3 is TGCGCCAGCAGTCCGGGACAGCCTAGTGTCGAGCAGTACTTC.

This clone came up once. V and J are TRBV19 and TRBJ2-1; 12 bases match TRBD2. Trimming took 9 bases from V and 9 from J; bases not matched to a gene: 9. Germline CDR1 reads LNHDA; CDR2 reads SQIVND (reference sequence). This CDR3 contains 14 residues. The CDR3 DNA reads as TGTGCCAGCCTAGCGGGAGGGGGATGGGGTGAGCAGTTCTTC. Protein: CASLAGGGWGEQFF.

The chain couples TRBV6-1 to TRBJ2-2; D uncertain. The CDR3 runs 11 residues. Germline CDR1 MNHNS, CDR2 SASEGT. The germline V and J ends were trimmed by 10 bases and 7 bases, with 10 bases remaining between them. The CDR3 here is CAIKLGGELFF. CDR3 coding DNA: TGTGCCATCAAACTTGGCGGGGAGCTGTTTTTT.

The rearrangement uses TRBV6-5 and TRBJ2-3; 7 bases align to TRBD2. The germline CDR1 and CDR2 sequences are MNHEY and SVGAGI. CDR3 length equals 15 residues. V trimming: 0 bases; J trimming: 2 bases; junction bases outside the gene matches: 2. CDR3 sequence: CASSYSGGITDTQYF. In nucleotides, the CDR3 is TGTGCCAGCAGTTACTCGGGGGGGATCACAGATACGCAGTATTTT.

The V call is TRBV9, the J call TRBJ1-1; TRBD1 matches 9 bases. With V trimmed by 4 bases and J by 0 bases, 13 bases remained unmatched. The CDR3 has 18 amino acids. Germline loops: CDR1 SGDLS, CDR2 YYNGEE. Here the CDR3 DNA reads TGTGCCAGCAGCCCGACCCCGGGACAGGGAGCCCTGAACACTGAAGCTTTCTTT. It encodes CASSPTPGQGALNTEAFF.

This chain connects TRBV29-1 to TRBJ2-1; TRBD2 matches at 9 bases. J was trimmed by 8 bases and V by 4 bases; bases with no gene match: 15. CDR3 length: 16 amino acids. Germline CDR1 and CDR2: SQVTM and ANQGSEA. CDR3 nucleotide sequence: TGCAGCGTTGCTAGCGGGAATGGTATTAGTAGGGATGAGCAGTTCTTC. Encoded protein: CSVASGNGISRDEQFF.

The chain employs TRBV11-2 and TRBJ1-4; TRBD1 agrees at 9 bases. The germline V gene has CDR1 SGHAT and CDR2 FQNNGV. With V trimmed by 3 bases and J by 12 bases, 8 bases remained unmatched. CDR3 size: 14 residues. The CDR3 is CASSFRDRVPELFF. CDR3 coding DNA: TGTGCCAGCAGCTTCCGGGACAGGGTACCGGAACTGTTTTTT.

The chain uses TRBV14 and TRBJ2-1, with TRBD1 matching 8 bases. After removal of 6 bases from V and 3 bases from J, the junction contained 10 bases not matched to a gene. Per germline, CDR1 SGHDN and CDR2 FVKESK. The CDR3 has 16 residues. CDR3 bases: TGTGCCAGCAGTCTAATCGGACAGGGATTCTACAATGAGCAGTTCTTC. Its translation is CASSLIGQGFYNEQFF.

The rearrangement uses TRBV7-6 and TRBJ1-1; 8 bases line up with TRBD1. CDR3 size: 14 residues. Looked up from germline, CDR1 is SGHVS and CDR2 is FNYEAQ. V was clipped by 2 bases and J by 4 bases; unmatched bases: 3. CDR3 coding DNA: TGTGCCAGCAGCTTAAACGACAGGGGCACTGAAGCTTTCTTT. Its translation is CASSLNDRGTEAFF.

J is TRBJ1-1 and V is TRBV19; 7 nucleotides match TRBD1. CDR3 length: 17 residues. V lost 5 bases to trimming and J lost 0 bases; unmatched junction nucleotides: 12. Per germline, CDR1 LNHDA and CDR2 SQIVND (reference sequence). The CDR3 nucleotides read TGTGCCAGTAGTCTGGGACAGACGCCATTCATGAACACTGAAGCTTTCTTT. Its translation is CASSLGQTPFMNTEAFF. The complete variable domain, with remaining parts taken from reference TRBV19 and TRBJ1-1, reads DGGITQSPKYLFRKEGQNVTLSCEQNLNHDAMYWYRQDPGQGLRLIYYSQIVNDFQKGDIAEGYSVSREKKESFPLTVTSAQKNPTAFYLCASSLGQTPFMNTEAFFGQGTRLTVV.

The CDR3 region has the DNA TGTGCCAGTCTGGGGAGGTTTAATCAGCCCCAGCATTTT. Translated: CASLGRFNQPQHF. This chain uses TRBV19 with TRBJ1-5; D remains ambiguous. The CDR3 contains 13 residues. Trimming took 8 bases from V and 4 from J, leaving 12 bases between them. The germline CDR1 and CDR2 sequences are LNHDA and SQIVND (reference sequence). The complete variable domain, with remaining parts taken from reference TRBV19 and TRBJ1-5, reads DGGITQSPKYLFRKEGQNVTLSCEQNLNHDAMYWYRQDPGQGLRLIYYSQIVNDFQKGDIAEGYSVSREKKESFPLTVTSAQKNPTAFYLCASLGRFNQPQHFGDGTRLSIL.

CDR3 coding DNA: TGTGCCAGCAGCGTAGCGGGACACAGCACAGATACGCAGTATTTT. It is translated as CASSVAGHSTDTQYF. The V call is TRBV9, the J call TRBJ2-3; tentative D call: TRBD1 (6 bases). The CDR3 contains 15 residues. V shed 0 bases and J shed 0 bases, with 8 bases lying between them. Germline CDR1 and CDR2: SGDLS and YYNGEE.

The chain joins TRBV6-1 to TRBJ1-5; no firm D call. The CDR3 extends over 15 amino acids. The germline V gene encodes CDR1 MNHNS and CDR2 SASEGT. The ends were cut back, 6 bases at V and 4 bases at J, with 16 bases in the middle. In DNA form, the CDR3 reads TGTGCCAGCAGCCCACAGTACACCCTTAATCAGCCCCAGCATTTT. Its translation is CASSPQYTLNQPQHF.

This clone has a single count. The chain carries TRBV18 and TRBJ1-1; 7 positions agree with TRBD1. This CDR3 has 15 residues. J gave up 0 bases and V 2 bases, and 3 bases lay outside the gene matches. CDR1 is KGHSH and CDR2 is LQKENI in the germline V gene. Here the CDR3 reads CASSPGQVLNTEAFF. DNA for the CDR3: TGTGCCAGCTCACCAGGACAGGTCTTGAACACTGAAGCTTTCTTT. Combining the CDR3 with reference TRBV18 and TRBJ1-1 gives the whole variable domain NAGVMQNPRHLVRRRGQEARLRCSPMKGHSHVYWYRQLPEEGLKFMVYLQKENIIDESGMPKERFSAEFPKEGPSILRIQQVVRGDSAAYFCASSPGQVLNTEAFFGQGTRLTVV.